The entry below gives a single T cell receptor beta chain sequence along with its context. A second about 6 to 12 cycle PCR used barcoded and J-beta primers. TCRdb used MiXCR to reprocess the 5' RACE reads, holding one entry per CDR3 protein. In the table there are some 1.8 million distinct CDR3 sequences, 30% to 40% of which are singletons. This sample was included in a study of blood T cells in healthy people across ages. V was cut by 3 bases and J by 5 bases, with 16 bases left in between. The CDR3 totals 15 residues. Germline CDR1 and CDR2: ENHRY and SYGVKD. The sample comprised blood. V is TRBV10-3 and J is TRBJ1-2; a weak D match, TRBD1 (5 bases). The sequence was collected from a human donor in good health. The CDR3 DNA reads TGTGCCATCAGTGAATGGTCCCGTGGGGGTTATGGCTACACCTTC. It codes for CAISEWSRGGYGYTF.